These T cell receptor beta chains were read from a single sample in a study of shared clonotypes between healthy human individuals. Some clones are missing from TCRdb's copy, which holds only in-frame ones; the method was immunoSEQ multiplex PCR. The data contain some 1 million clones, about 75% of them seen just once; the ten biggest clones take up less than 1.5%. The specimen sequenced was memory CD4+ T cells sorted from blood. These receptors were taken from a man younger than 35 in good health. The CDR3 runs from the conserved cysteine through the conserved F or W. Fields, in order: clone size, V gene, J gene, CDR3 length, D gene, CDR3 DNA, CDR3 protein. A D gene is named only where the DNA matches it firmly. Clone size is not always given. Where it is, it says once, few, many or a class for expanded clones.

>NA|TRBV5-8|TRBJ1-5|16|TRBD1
TGTGCCAGCAGCGAGTACAGGGGAGGCGGCAATCAGCCCCAGCATTTT
CASSEYRGGGNQPQHF
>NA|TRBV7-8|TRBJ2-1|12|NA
TGTGCCAGCAGCCTTAGCGAAAGTGAGCAGTTCTTC
CASSLSESEQFF
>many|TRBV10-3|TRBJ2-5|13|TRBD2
TGTGCCACCACTAGCGGGAGGGAAGAGACCCAGTACTTC
CATTSGREETQYF
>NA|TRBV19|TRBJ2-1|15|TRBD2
TGTGCCAGTAGCGATGGGCGGGGGGCTTACAATGAGCAGTTCTTC
CASSDGRGAYNEQFF
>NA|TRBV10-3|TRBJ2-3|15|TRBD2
TGTGCCATCACCGAGCGGGAGCGACACACAGATACGCAGTATTTT
CAITERERHTDTQYF
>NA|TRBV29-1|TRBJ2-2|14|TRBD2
TGCAGCGTTCTGGCTAGCGGGAACACCGGGGAGCTGTTTTTT
CSVLASGNTGELFF
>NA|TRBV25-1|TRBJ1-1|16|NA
TGTGCCAGCAGTGAACCCGGTCGGGGGAAGAACACTGAAGCTTTCTTT
CASSEPGRGKNTEAFF
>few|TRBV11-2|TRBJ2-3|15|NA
TGTGCCAGCAGCTCGGGACTCCAAGGGGGAGATACGCAGTATTTT
CASSSGLQGGDTQYF
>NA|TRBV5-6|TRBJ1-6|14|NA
TGTGCCAGCAGCTTGGTGGCAGGGAATTCACCCCTCCACTTT
CASSLVAGNSPLHF
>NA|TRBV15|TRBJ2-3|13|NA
TGTGCCACCAGCGGCAGATTCACAGATACGCAGTATTTT
CATSGRFTDTQYF
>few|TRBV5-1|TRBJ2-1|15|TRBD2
TGCGCCAGCAGCTTGGGCGGGAGCTCCTACAATGAGCAGTTCTTC
CASSLGGSSYNEQFF
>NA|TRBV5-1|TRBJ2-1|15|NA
TGCGCCAGCAGCTCTATGGCTCTAGCAGGCAATGAGCAGTTCTTC
CASSSMALAGNEQFF
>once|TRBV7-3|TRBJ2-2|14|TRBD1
TGTGCCAGCGGGGGACAGGGGAACACCGGGGAGCTGTTTTTT
CASGGQGNTGELFF
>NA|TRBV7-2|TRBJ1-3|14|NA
TGTGCCAGCAGCTTAGTTCCAGGGGGAAACACCATATATTTT
CASSLVPGGNTIYF
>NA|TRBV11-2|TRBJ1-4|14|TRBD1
TGTGCCAGCAGCTCCGGGACAGGCGACCGAGAACTGTTTTTT
CASSSGTGDRELFF
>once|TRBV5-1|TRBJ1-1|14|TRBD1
TGCGCCAGCAGCTCCAGACAGGGGTTCACTGAAGCTTTCTTT
CASSSRQGFTEAFF
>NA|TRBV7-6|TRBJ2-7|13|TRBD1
TGTGCCAGCAGCTTAGGGACAGGGCGCGAGCAGTACTTC
CASSLGTGREQYF
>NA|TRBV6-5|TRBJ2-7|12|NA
TGTGCCAGCAGTTACTTTACCTACGAGCAGTACTTC
CASSYFTYEQYF
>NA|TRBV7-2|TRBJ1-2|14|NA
TGTGCCAGCAGCCCTCCTGGACAGTTCTATGGCTACACCTTC
CASSPPGQFYGYTF
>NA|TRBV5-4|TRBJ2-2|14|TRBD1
TGTGCCAGCAGCTTGGACAGGGGGTCCGGGGAGCTGTTTTTT
CASSLDRGSGELFF
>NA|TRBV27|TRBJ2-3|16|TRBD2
TGTGCCAGCAGTTTCCTGGCTAGCGGCAGTGCAGATACGCAGTATTTT
CASSFLASGSADTQYF
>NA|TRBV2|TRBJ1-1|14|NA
TGTGCCAGCAGCCGCCTTTTAGTGGGAACTGAAGCTTTCTTT
CASSRLLVGTEAFF
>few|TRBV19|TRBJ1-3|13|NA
TGTGCCAGTAGTTCTATCTCTGGAAACACCATATATTTT
CASSSISGNTIYF
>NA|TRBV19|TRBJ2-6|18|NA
TGTGCCAGTAGTATAGGGGGACGGGAGAGCTCTGGGGCCAACGTCCTGACTTTC
CASSIGGRESSGANVLTF
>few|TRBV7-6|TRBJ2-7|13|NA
TGTGCCAGCAGCTCCTTATCGAGCAACGAGCAGTACTTC
CASSSLSSNEQYF
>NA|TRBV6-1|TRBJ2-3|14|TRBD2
TGTGCCAGCCGTGGACTAGCGGGAACAGATACGCAGTATTTT
CASRGLAGTDTQYF
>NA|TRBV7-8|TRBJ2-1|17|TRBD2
TGTGCCAGCAGCTTAGCGGGGGGACTAGCGGGAGGCTATGAGCAGTTCTTC
CASSLAGGLAGGYEQFF
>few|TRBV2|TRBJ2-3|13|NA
TGTGCCAGCAAACAGGGAGGGTCAGATACGCAGTATTTT
CASKQGGSDTQYF
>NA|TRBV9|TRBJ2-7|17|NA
TGTGCCAGCAGCCCCCGAGCAAGCGGGCTTAGCTCCTACGAGCAGTACTTC
CASSPRASGLSSYEQYF
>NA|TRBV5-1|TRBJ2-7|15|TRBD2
TGCGCCAGCAGCCCTAACCGGGGGGAATGGGACGAGCAGTACTTC
CASSPNRGEWDEQYF
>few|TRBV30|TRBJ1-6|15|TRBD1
TGTGCCTGGAGTGCGTCCAGGACAGGGTTAGAACCCCTCCACTTT
CAWSASRTGLEPLHF
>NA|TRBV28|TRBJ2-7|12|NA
TGTGCCAGCAGTTTAATGGGATACGAGCAGTACTTC
CASSLMGYEQYF
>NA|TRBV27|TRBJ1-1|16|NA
TGTGCCAGCAGTTTAGTCTTCAGGGGACCGAACACTGAAGCTTTCTTT
CASSLVFRGPNTEAFF
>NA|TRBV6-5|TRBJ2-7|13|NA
TGTGCCAGCAGTTACTCCCTGGGGAACGAGCAGTACTTC
CASSYSLGNEQYF
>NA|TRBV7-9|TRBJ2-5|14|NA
TGTGCCAGCAGCCCCGGTAGCGTCGGAGAGACCCAGTACTTC
CASSPGSVGETQYF
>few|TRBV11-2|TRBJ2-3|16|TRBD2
TGTGCCAGCAGCTTAACGGGAGGGCGGGGCACAGATACGCAGTATTTT
CASSLTGGRGTDTQYF
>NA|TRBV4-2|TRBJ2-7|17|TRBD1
TGTGCCAGCAGCCAAGATGCAGGGACAGGCCTCTCCTACGAGCAGTACTTC
CASSQDAGTGLSYEQYF
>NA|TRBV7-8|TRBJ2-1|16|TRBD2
TGTGCCAGCGGGGAACTGGGACTAGCGATATACAATGAGCAGTTCTTC
CASGELGLAIYNEQFF
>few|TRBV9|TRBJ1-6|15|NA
TGTGCCAGCAGCGGTGATAGCTCCTATAATTCACCCCTCCACTTT
CASSGDSSYNSPLHF
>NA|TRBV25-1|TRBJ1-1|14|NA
TGTGCCAGCAGTGAAACACAGGGATACACTGAAGCTTTCTTT
CASSETQGYTEAFF
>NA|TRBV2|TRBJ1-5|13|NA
TGTGCCAGCAGTGGCGGGGGGATTCAGCCCCAGCATTTT
CASSGGGIQPQHF
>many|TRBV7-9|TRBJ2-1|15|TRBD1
TGTGCCAGCAGCTTAGAGGGGGCCACTACGGGGAAGCAGTTCTTC
CASSLEGATTGKQFF
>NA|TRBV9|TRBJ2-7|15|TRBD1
TGTGCCAGCAGCGTAGGGGGGACAGTCAACTACGAGCAGTACTTC
CASSVGGTVNYEQYF
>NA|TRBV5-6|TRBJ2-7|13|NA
TGTGCCAGCAGCTTGCCAGCCGGGTACGAGCAGTACTTC
CASSLPAGYEQYF
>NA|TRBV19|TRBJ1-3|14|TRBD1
TGTGCCAGTACGGACAGGGCCTCTGGAAACACCATATATTTT
CASTDRASGNTIYF
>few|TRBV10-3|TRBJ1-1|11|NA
TGTGCCATCGTAGGGGGCACTGAAGCTTTCTTT
CAIVGGTEAFF
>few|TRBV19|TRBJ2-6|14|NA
TGTGCCAGTAGTCGGGGATCTGGGGCCAACGTCCTGACTTTC
CASSRGSGANVLTF
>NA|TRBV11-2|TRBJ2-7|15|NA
TGTGCCAGCAGCTTAGTTGTCACAGGACCCTACGAGCAGTACTTC
CASSLVVTGPYEQYF
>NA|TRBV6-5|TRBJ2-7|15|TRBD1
TGTGCCAGCAGTAGGGGGGACAGGGGTTCCTACGAGCAGTACTTC
CASSRGDRGSYEQYF
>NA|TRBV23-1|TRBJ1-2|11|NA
TGCGCCAGCAGTCAATCTTGTGGCTACACCTTC
CASSQSCGYTF
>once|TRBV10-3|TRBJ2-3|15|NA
TGTGCCATCAGTGAGTCTCTCGCGCAGTCAGATACGCAGTATTTT
CAISESLAQSDTQYF